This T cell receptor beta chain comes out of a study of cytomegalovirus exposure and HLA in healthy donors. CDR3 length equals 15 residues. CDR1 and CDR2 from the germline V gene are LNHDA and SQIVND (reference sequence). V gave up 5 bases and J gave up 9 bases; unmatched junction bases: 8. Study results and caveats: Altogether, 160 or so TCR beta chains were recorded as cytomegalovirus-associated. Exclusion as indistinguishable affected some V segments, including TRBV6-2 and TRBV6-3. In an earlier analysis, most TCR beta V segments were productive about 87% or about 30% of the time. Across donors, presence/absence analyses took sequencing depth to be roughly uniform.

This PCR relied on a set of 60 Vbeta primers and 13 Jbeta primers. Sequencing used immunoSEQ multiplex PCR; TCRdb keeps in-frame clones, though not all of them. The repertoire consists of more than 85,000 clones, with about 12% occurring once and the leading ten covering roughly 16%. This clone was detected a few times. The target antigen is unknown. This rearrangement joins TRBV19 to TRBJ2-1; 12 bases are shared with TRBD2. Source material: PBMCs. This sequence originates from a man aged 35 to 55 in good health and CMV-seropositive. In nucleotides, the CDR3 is TGTGCCAGTAGTTCTAGCGGGAGGGCCGTAGCTGAGCAGTTCTTC. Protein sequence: CASSSSGRAVAEQFF.